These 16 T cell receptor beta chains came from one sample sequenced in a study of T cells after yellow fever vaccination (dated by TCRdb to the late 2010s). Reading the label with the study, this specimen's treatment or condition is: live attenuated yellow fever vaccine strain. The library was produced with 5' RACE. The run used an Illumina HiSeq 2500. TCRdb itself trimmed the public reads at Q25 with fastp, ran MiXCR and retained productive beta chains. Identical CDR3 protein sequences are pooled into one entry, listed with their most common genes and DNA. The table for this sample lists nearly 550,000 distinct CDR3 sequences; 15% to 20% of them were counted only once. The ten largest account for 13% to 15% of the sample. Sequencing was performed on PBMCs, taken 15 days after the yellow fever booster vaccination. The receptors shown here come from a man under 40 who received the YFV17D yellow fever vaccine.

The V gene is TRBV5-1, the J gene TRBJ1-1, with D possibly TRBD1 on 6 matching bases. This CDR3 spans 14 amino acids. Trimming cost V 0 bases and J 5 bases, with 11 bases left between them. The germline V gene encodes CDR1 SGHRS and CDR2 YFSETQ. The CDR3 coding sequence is TGCGCCAGCAGCTTGGCACAGGGTTGGACTGAAGCTTTCTTT. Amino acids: CASSLAQGWTEAFF.

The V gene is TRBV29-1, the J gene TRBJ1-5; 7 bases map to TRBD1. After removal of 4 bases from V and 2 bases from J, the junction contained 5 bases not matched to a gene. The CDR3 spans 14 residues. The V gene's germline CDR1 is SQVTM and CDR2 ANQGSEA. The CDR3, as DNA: TGCAGCGTTGGTGGGGGGACAGGCAATCAGCCCCAGCATTTT. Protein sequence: CSVGGGTGNQPQHF.

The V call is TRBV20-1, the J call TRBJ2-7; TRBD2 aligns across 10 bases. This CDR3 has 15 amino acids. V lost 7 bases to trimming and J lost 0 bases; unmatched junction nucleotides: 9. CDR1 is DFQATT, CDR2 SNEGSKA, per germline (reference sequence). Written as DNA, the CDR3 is TGCAGTGTGTCTAGCGGGAGTGTCGGCTCCTACGAGCAGTACTTC. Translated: CSVSSGSVGSYEQYF.

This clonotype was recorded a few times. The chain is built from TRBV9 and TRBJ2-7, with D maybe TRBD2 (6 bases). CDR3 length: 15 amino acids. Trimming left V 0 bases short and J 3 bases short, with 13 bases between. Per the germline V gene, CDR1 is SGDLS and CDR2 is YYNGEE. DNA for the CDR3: TGTGCCAGCAGCGTAGGTCCCTCGGGAGACTACGAGCAGTACTTC. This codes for CASSVGPSGDYEQYF.

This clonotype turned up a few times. CDR3 residues: CAWAQPLGNEQFF. The CDR3 DNA reads as TGTGCCTGGGCCCAACCGTTGGGTAATGAGCAGTTCTTC. The chain links TRBV30 to TRBJ2-1; no definite D call. Germline loops: CDR1 GTSNPN, CDR2 SVGIG (reference sequence). The CDR3 runs 13 residues. Trimming shortened V by 5 bases and J by 7 bases, and 15 bases separated the two germline ends. Variable domain in full (rest from reference TRBV30 and TRBJ2-1): SQTIHQWPATLVQPVGSPLSLECTVEGTSNPNLYWYRQAAGRGLQLLFYSVGIGQISSEVPQNLSASRPQDRQFILSSKKLLLSDSGFYLCAWAQPLGNEQFFGPGTRLTVL.

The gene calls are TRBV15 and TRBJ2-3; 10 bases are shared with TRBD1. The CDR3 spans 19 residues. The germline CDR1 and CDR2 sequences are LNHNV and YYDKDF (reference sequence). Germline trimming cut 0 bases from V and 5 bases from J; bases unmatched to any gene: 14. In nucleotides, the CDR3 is TGTGCCACCAGCAGAGAGGGACAGGGGTCGGACGGACGCAAAGATACGCAGTATTTT. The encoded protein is CATSREGQGSDGRKDTQYF.

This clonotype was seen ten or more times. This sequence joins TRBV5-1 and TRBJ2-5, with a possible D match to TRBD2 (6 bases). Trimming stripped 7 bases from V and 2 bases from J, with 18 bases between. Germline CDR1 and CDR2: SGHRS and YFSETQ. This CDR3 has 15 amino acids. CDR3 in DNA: TGCGCCAGCGGGTCCGGAGGGAACAGTCAAGAGACCCAGTACTTC. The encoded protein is CASGSGGNSQETQYF.

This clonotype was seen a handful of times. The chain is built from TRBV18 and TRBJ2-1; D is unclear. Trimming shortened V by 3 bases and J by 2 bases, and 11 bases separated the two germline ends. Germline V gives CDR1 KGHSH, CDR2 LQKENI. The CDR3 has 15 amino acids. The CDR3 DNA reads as TGTGCCAGCTCACCGATCCTGGAAACCTACAATGAGCAGTTCTTC. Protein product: CASSPILETYNEQFF.

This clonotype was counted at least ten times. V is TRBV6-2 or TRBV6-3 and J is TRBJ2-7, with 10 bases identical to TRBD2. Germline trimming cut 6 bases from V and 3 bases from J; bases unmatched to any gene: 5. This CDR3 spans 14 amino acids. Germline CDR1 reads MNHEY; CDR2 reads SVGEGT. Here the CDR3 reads CASSAGTSVYEQYF. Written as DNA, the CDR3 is TGTGCCAGCAGCGCCGGGACTAGCGTCTACGAGCAGTACTTC.

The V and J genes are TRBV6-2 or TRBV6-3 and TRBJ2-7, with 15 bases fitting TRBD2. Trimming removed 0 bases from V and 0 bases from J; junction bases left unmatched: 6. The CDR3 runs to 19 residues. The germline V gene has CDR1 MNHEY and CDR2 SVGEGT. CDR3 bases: TGTGCCAGCAGTTACTCGGGACTAGCGGGAGGCCGAAGCTCCTACGAGCAGTACTTC. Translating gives CASSYSGLAGGRSSYEQYF.

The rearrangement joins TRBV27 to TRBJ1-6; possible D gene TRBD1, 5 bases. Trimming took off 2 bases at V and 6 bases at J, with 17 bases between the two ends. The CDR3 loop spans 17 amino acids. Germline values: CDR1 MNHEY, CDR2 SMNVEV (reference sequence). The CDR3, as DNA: TGTGCCAGCAGTTTACCGTCCAGGGTTGGCGGTAATTCACCCCTCCACTTT. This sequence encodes CASSLPSRVGGNSPLHF.

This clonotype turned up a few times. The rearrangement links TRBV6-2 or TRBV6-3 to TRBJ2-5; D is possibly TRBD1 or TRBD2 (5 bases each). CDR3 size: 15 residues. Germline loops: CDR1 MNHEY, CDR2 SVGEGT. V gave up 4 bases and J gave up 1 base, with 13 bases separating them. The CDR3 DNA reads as TGTGCCAGCAGTTTTAAAGGGGACCCCCAAGAGACCCAGTACTTC. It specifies CASSFKGDPQETQYF.

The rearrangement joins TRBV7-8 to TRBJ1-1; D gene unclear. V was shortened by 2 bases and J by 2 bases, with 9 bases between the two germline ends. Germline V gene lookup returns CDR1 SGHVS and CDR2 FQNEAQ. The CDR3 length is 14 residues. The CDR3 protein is CASSLTLVNTEAFF. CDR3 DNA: TGTGCCAGCAGCTTAACGTTAGTTAACACTGAAGCTTTCTTT.

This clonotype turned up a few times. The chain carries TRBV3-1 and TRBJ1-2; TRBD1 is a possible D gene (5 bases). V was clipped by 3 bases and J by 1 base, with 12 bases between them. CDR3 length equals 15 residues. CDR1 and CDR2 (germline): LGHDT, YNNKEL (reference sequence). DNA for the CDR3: TGTGCCAGCAGCCAGGCCGTGGGGCTTAACTATGGCTACACCTTC. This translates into CASSQAVGLNYGYTF.

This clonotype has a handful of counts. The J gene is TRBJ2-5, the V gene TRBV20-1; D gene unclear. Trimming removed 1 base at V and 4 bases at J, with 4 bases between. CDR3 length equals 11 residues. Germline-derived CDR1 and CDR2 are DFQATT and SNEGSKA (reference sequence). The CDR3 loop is CSARVSETQYF. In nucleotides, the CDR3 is TGCAGTGCTAGAGTATCAGAGACCCAGTACTTC.

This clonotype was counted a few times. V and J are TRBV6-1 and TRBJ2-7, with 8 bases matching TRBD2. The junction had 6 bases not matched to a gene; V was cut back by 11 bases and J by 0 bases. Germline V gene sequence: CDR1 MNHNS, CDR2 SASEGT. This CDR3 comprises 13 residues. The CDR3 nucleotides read TGTGCCGCGGCGGGGGGTTTCTCCTACGAGCAGTACTTC. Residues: CAAAGGFSYEQYF.